These 23 T cell receptor beta chains share one sample of origin, sequenced in a study of blood T cell repertoires in COVID-19. Assay used: immunoSEQ multiplex PCR; TCRdb lists only in-frame clones, some missing. The sample includes 250,000 to 300,000 clones, about nine tenths seen only once; the top ten take less than 3.5%. Sample: PBMCs or T cells enriched from blood (not recorded which). The receptors were sampled from a woman in her forties or fifties who had been exposed to COVID-19.

The sample holds one count of this clone. The gene calls are TRBV19 and TRBJ1-2; tentative D call: TRBD1 (5 bases). The germline V gene encodes CDR1 LNHDA and CDR2 SQIVND (reference sequence). This CDR3 spans 15 amino acids. The V end was cut by 6 bases, the J end by 4 bases, with 18 bases between. CDR3 residues: CASREGGVGVYGYTF. The CDR3 DNA is TGTGCCAGTAGAGAGGGAGGGGTCGGCGTCTATGGCTACACCTTC.

The chain is built from TRBV28 and TRBJ1-5; D perhaps matches TRBD1 (5 bases). Germline CDR1 MDHEN, CDR2 SYDVKM. V lost 7 bases, J lost 2 bases, and 15 bases lay in between. This CDR3 is 15 amino acids long. CDR3 coding DNA: TGTGCCAGCACCCACGGGGGAGAGGGCAATCAGCCCCAGCATTTT. Translating it yields CASTHGGEGNQPQHF.

In its sample, this clone was seen once. The V gene is TRBV3-1 (or the pseudogene TRBV3-2), the J gene TRBJ1-1; D unclear. CDR3 length: 12 amino acids. V was shortened by 4 bases and J by 4 bases, with 7 bases between the two germline ends. The germline V gene has CDR1 LGHDT and CDR2 YNNKEL (reference sequence). The CDR3 protein is CASSPTGTEAFF. The CDR3 region has the DNA TGTGCCAGCAGCCCCACGGGCACTGAAGCTTTCTTT.

The V call is TRBV5-8, the J call TRBJ2-1; TRBD2 agrees at 8 bases. CDR3 length equals 14 residues. V lost 4 bases to trimming and J lost 7 bases; unmatched junction nucleotides: 7. Per germline, CDR1 SGHTS and CDR2 YDEGEE. For the CDR3, the DNA is TGTGCCAGCAGCCGGGGGGGCCTGGGTAATGAGCAGTTCTTC. The encoded protein is CASSRGGLGNEQFF.

The chain is built from TRBV27 and TRBJ1-2, with D possibly matching TRBD1 (5 bases). The ends were cut back, 5 bases at V and 4 bases at J, with 20 bases in the middle. CDR3 length: 16 residues. Germline CDR1 is MNHEY and CDR2 is SMNVEV (reference sequence). CDR3 sequence: CASSADGRAPTYGYTF. CDR3 nucleotide sequence: TGTGCCAGCAGTGCCGATGGCAGGGCGCCTACCTATGGCTACACCTTC.

The V and J genes are TRBV11-2 and TRBJ2-1; unclear D gene. V lost 1 base and J lost 0, with 13 bases in between. The length of the CDR3 is 17 residues. Looked up from germline, CDR1 is SGHAT and CDR2 is FQNNGV. The CDR3 region has the DNA TGTGCCAGCAGCTTAGTCCCCCCCTACAGCTCCTACAATGAGCAGTTCTTC. Encoded protein: CASSLVPPYSSYNEQFF.

This chain links TRBV6-2 or TRBV6-3 with TRBJ1-1; unclear D gene. The germline V and J ends were trimmed by 2 bases and 3 bases, with 25 bases remaining between them. The V gene's germline CDR1 is MNHEY and CDR2 SVGEGT. CDR3 size: 19 residues. CDR3 sequence: CASSYQLFQVRTADTEAFF. Here the CDR3 DNA reads TGTGCCAGCAGTTACCAGCTATTTCAAGTTAGAACTGCGGACACTGAAGCTTTCTTT.

The CDR3: CASSLSGGGPSYEQYF. The CDR3 DNA follows: TGTGCCAGCAGCTTATCGGGCGGGGGACCGTCCTACGAGCAGTACTTC. The chain uses TRBV7-9 and TRBJ2-7, with 7 nucleotides matching TRBD2. The CDR3 length is 16 residues. The V gene's germline CDR1 is SEHNR and CDR2 FQNEAQ (reference sequence). J lost 1 base, V lost 2 bases, and 8 bases had no gene match. The variable domain in full, completed from reference TRBV7-9 and TRBJ2-7, reads DTGVSQNPRHKITKRGQNVTFRCDPISEHNRLYWYRQTLGQGPEFLTYFQNEAQLEKSRLLSDRFSAERPKGSFSTLEIQRTEQGDSAMYLCASSLSGGGPSYEQYFGPGTRLTVT.

The V and J genes are TRBV4-2 and TRBJ1-6, with TRBD1 as a possible D gene (6 bases). CDR1 and CDR2 (germline): LGHNA, YNFKEQ. The CDR3 loop spans 16 amino acids. Trimming cost V 6 bases and J 6 bases, with 18 bases left between them. The CDR3 protein is CASSQDRMGVNSPLHF. The CDR3 DNA sequence: TGTGCCAGCAGTCAGGACAGAATGGGAGTTAATTCACCCCTCCACTTT.

The chain combines TRBV11-2 with TRBJ1-5, with 7 bases aligning to TRBD1. In germline, CDR1 is SGHAT, CDR2 FQNNGV. The V and J ends lost 5 bases and 2 bases, in that order; junction bases with no gene match: 3. The length of the CDR3 is 14 residues. The CDR3 DNA reads TGTGCCAGCAGCCCTACAGGGGGCAATCAGCCCCAGCATTTT. Translating gives CASSPTGGNQPQHF.

The chain employs TRBV29-1 and TRBJ1-1, with 10 positions matching TRBD1. In germline, CDR1 is SQVTM, CDR2 ANQGSEA. Trimming at V came to 5 bases and at J to 8 bases, leaving 5 bases not matched to a gene. This CDR3 is 12 amino acids long. The CDR3 loop is CSVTTTGGEAFF. The CDR3, as DNA: TGCAGCGTTACGACGACAGGGGGCGAAGCTTTCTTT.

This chain connects TRBV29-1 to TRBJ2-7; weak D call: TRBD1 (6 bases). V lost 4 bases, J lost 0 bases, and 7 bases lay in between. Germline V gene data show CDR1 as SQVTM and CDR2 as ANQGSEA. CDR3 length: 12 residues. The CDR3 DNA sequence: TGCAGCGTTGGGGACAACTCCTACGAGCAGTACTTC. This gives the protein CSVGDNSYEQYF.

Written as DNA, the CDR3 is TGTGCCAGCAGCCAATCGACAGGGTCAATTGAAAAACTGTTTTTT. Translated: CASSQSTGSIEKLFF. The J gene is TRBJ1-4, the V gene TRBV3-1 (or the pseudogene TRBV3-2), with 7 bases aligning to TRBD1. Looked up from germline, CDR1 is LGHDT and CDR2 is YNNKEL (reference sequence). With 2 bases clipped from V and 7 bases from J, the junction kept 7 bases outside the gene matches. This CDR3 has 15 residues.

This chain uses TRBV28 with TRBJ1-5; the match to TRBD1 covers 9 bases. Unmatched junction bases numbered 6, after V lost 7 bases and J lost 5 bases. CDR3 length equals 14 residues. Germline values: CDR1 MDHEN, CDR2 SYDVKM. The CDR3 protein is CASNDGQGYQPQHF. In DNA form, the CDR3 reads TGTGCCAGCAACGACGGACAGGGGTATCAGCCCCAGCATTTT. Full variable domain (outside the CDR3, taken from reference TRBV28 and TRBJ1-5): DVKVTQSSRYLVKRTGEKVFLECVQDMDHENMFWYRQDPGLGLRLIYFSYDVKMKEKGDIPEGYSVSREKKERFSLILESASTNQTSMYLCASNDGQGYQPQHFGDGTRLSIL.

The rearrangement uses TRBV28 and TRBJ2-5; TRBD2 agrees at 9 bases. After removal of 2 bases from V and 5 bases from J, the junction contained 6 bases not matched to a gene. CDR3 length: 15 residues. Germline V gene sequence: CDR1 MDHEN, CDR2 SYDVKM. CDR3 DNA sequence: TGTGCCAGCAGTTTACGTAGCGGGGGTCGGGAGACCCAGTACTTC. Its translation: CASSLRSGGRETQYF.

As for this clone: Other DNA sequences in the same sample also yield this CDR3. The gene calls are TRBV9 and TRBJ2-1; D unclear. Germline V gives CDR1 SGDLS, CDR2 YYNGEE. The CDR3 totals 14 residues. Trimming shortened V by 2 bases and J by 0 bases, and 6 bases separated the two germline ends. In DNA, the CDR3 is TGTGCCAGCAGCGTCGATAGCTCCTACAATGAGCAGTTCTTC. As protein: CASSVDSSYNEQFF.

The chain is built from TRBV19 and TRBJ2-5, with D possibly being TRBD1 (6 bases). CDR1 LNHDA and CDR2 SQIVND come from the germline V gene (reference sequence). With 0 bases removed from V and 5 bases from J, the gap between germline ends came to 10 bases. This CDR3 spans 14 amino acids. CDR3 bases: TGTGCCAGTAGTATAGAGGGGGCCTGGGAGACCCAGTACTTC. Amino acid sequence: CASSIEGAWETQYF.

This chain uses TRBV28 with TRBJ1-2, with 8 bases that match TRBD1. The trim removed 6 bases at V and 4 bases at J, leaving 7 bases unmatched. CDR3 length: 14 amino acids. Germline-derived CDR1 and CDR2 are MDHEN and SYDVKM. The chain's CDR3 is CASRQGAPSYGYTF. The CDR3 coding sequence is TGTGCCAGCAGGCAGGGGGCGCCCAGCTATGGCTACACCTTC.

This chain uses TRBV25-1 with TRBJ1-2, with 7 nucleotides matching TRBD1. This CDR3 comprises 15 residues. Germline values: CDR1 MGHDK, CDR2 SYGVNS. Germline trimming cut 6 bases from V and 1 base from J; bases unmatched to any gene: 8. CDR3: CASSLLGGGNYGYTF. CDR3 sequence (DNA): TGTGCCAGCAGCCTTTTAGGGGGCGGTAACTATGGCTACACCTTC.

The V call is TRBV5-8, the J call TRBJ2-1, with D maybe TRBD2 (7 bases). The CDR3 has 14 residues. Trimming removed 7 bases from V and 0 bases from J, with 11 bases in between. CDR1 and CDR2 (germline): SGHTS, YDEGEE. The DNA for the CDR3 is TGTGCCAGCGGGGGCGGGAGCTCCTACAATGAGCAGTTCTTC. This sequence encodes CASGGGSSYNEQFF.

The rearrangement joins TRBV18 to TRBJ2-1; 7 nucleotides match TRBD1. Germline CDR1 and CDR2: KGHSH and LQKENI. The ends lost 4 bases at V and 0 bases at J; junction bases unmatched: 9. This CDR3 has 17 amino acids. CDR3 protein: CASSLSTGPSSYNEQFF. Written as DNA, the CDR3 is TGTGCCAGCTCACTATCGACAGGGCCGAGCTCCTACAATGAGCAGTTCTTC.

In its sample, this clone was seen once. The chain uses TRBV3-1 (or the pseudogene TRBV3-2) and TRBJ1-4, with TRBD1 identical over 7 bases. Germline V CDR1 and CDR2: LGHDT, YNNKEL (reference sequence). The J segment lost 11 bases and the V segment lost 6 bases, leaving 3 bases of the junction unmatched. The CDR3 is 11 residues long. CDR3: CASSEQGKLFF. CDR3 bases: TGTGCCAGCAGTGAACAGGGGAAACTGTTTTTT.

The chain carries TRBV19 and TRBJ2-7; 7 nucleotides line up with TRBD1. Germline lookup yields CDR1 LNHDA and CDR2 SQIVND (reference sequence). The length of the CDR3 is 12 residues. With V trimmed by 5 bases and J by 6 bases, 4 bases remained unmatched. The CDR3 reads CASSPDRVEQYF. Written as DNA, the CDR3 is TGTGCCAGTAGTCCTGACAGGGTCGAGCAGTACTTC.